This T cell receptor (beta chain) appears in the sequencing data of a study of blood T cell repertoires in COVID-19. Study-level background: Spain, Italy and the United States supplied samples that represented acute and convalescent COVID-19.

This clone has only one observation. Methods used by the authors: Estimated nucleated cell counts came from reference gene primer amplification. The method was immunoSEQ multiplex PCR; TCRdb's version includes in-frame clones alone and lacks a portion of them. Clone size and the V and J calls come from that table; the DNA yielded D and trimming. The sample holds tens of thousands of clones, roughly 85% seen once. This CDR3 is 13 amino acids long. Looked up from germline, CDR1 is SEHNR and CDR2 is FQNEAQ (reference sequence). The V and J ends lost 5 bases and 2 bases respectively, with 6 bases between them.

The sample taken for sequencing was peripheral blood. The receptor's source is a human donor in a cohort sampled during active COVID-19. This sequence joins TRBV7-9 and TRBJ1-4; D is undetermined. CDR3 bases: TGTGCCAGCAGCCCCGGGACTAATGAAAAACTGTTTTTT. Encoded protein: CASSPGTNEKLFF.